Included here is one T cell receptor beta chain sequence, with context. Indicated time point: cycle 4 day 1 (C4D1), after about 6 weeks of nivolumab. All patients relapsed after autologous stem cell transplantation, and brentuximab vedotin exposure varied. This sample is drawn from a study of PD-1 blockade in classical Hodgkin lymphoma. CDR1 LGHNT and CDR2 FRNRAP come from the germline V gene. The CDR3 runs 15 residues. Trimming stripped 6 bases from V and 2 bases from J, with 14 bases between. Data came from immunoSEQ multiplex PCR; TCRdb stores just in-frame clones and leaves some out. The sample contains about 39,000 clones, about three quarters of which appear only once.

This TCR came from a human donor with classical Hodgkin lymphoma. This sequence joins TRBV12-5 and TRBJ2-1, with D uncertain. The input for sequencing was peripheral blood mononuclear cells (PBMCs), taken before the fourth cycle of nivolumab. CDR3 sequence reads: CASGETEITYNEQFF. CDR3 bases: TGTGCTAGTGGAGAAACCGAGATAACCTACAATGAGCAGTTCTTC.